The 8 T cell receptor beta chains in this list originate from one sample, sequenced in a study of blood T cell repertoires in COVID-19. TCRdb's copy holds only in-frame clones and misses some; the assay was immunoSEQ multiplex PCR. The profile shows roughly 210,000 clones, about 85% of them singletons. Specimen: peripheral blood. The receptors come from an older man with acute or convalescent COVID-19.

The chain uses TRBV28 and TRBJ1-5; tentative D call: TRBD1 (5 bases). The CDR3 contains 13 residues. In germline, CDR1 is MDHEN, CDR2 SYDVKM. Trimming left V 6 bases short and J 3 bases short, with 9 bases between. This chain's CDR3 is CASRTVNNQPQHF. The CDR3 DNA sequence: TGTGCCAGCAGGACAGTCAACAATCAGCCCCAGCATTTT.

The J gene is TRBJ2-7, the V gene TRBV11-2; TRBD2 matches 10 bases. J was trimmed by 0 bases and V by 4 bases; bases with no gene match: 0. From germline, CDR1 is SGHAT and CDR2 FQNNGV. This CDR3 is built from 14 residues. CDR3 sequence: CASSSSGSSYEQYF. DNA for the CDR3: TGTGCCAGCAGCTCTAGCGGGAGCTCCTACGAGCAGTACTTC.

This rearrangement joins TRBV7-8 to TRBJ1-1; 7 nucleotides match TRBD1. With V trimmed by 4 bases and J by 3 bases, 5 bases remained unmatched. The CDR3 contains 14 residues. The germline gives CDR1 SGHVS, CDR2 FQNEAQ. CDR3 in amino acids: CASSYRGGHTEAFF. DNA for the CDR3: TGTGCCAGCAGCTACAGGGGCGGTCACACTGAAGCTTTCTTT.

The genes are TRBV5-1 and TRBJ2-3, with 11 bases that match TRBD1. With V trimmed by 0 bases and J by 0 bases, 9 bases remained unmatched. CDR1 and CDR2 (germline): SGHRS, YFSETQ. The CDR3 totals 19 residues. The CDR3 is CASSLGTGGPRPSTDTQYF. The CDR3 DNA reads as TGCGCCAGCAGCTTGGGGACAGGGGGCCCCCGACCTAGCACAGATACGCAGTATTTT. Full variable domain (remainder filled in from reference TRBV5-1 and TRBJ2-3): KAGVTQTPRYLIKTRGQQVTLSCSPISGHRSVSWYQQTPGQGLQFLFEYFSETQRNKGNFPGRFSGRQFSNSRSEMNVSTLELGDSALYLCASSLGTGGPRPSTDTQYFGPGTRLTVL.

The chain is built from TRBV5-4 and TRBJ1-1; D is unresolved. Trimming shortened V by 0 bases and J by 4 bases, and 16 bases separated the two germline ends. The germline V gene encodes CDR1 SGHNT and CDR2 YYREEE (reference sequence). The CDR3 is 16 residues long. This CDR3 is CASSLGRIISGTEAFF. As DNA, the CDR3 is TGTGCCAGCAGCTTGGGACGGATAATATCGGGCACTGAAGCTTTCTTT.

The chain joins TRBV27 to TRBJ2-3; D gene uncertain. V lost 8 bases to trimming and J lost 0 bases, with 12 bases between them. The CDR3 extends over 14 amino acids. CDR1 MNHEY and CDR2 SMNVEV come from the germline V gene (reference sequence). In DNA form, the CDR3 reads TGTGCCAGCCCCTCCGGGTGCAGCACAGATACGCAGTATTTT. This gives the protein CASPSGCSTDTQYF.

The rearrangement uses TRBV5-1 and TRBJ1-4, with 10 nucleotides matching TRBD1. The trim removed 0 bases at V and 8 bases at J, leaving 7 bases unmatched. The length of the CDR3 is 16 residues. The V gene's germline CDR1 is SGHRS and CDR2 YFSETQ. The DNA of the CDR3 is TGCGCCAGCAGCTTGGGGACAGGGGGATTGAACGAAAAACTGTTTTTT. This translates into CASSLGTGGLNEKLFF. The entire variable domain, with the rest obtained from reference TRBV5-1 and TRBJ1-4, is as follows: KAGVTQTPRYLIKTRGQQVTLSCSPISGHRSVSWYQQTPGQGLQFLFEYFSETQRNKGNFPGRFSGRQFSNSRSEMNVSTLELGDSALYLCASSLGTGGLNEKLFFGSGTQLSVL.

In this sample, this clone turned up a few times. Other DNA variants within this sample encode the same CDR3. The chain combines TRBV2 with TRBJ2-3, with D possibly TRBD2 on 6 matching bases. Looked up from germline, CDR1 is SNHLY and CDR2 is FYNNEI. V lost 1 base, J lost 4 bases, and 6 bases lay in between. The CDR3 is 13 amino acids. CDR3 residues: CASSEGRADTQYF. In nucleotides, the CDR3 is TGTGCCAGCAGTGAAGGGAGGGCAGATACGCAGTATTTT.